The 22 T cell receptor beta chains presented below share a single source sample, sequenced in a study of T-cell reconstitution after alpha-beta-depleted transplantation in children. Unique molecular identifiers featured in how the TCRbeta library was prepared. TCRdb ran MiXCR on the PCR reads and lists one entry per CDR3 protein. The table has hundreds of thousands of distinct CDR3 sequences, approximately 15% seen once. The sample consisted of PBMCs, mostly from graft donor cells, taken 360 days after TCRalphabeta/CD19-depleted stem cell transplant. Every receptor here comes from a male patient aged 10-17 years who had a stem cell transplant for acute lymphoblastic leukemia, so the T cells may come from the graft donor.

This chain uses TRBV20-1 with TRBJ2-3, with 8 bases identical to TRBD2. J was trimmed by 11 bases and V by 3 bases; bases with no gene match: 10. This CDR3 is built from 13 residues. CDR1 DFQATT and CDR2 SNEGSKA come from the germline V gene (reference sequence). The CDR3 DNA reads as TGCAGTGCTAGCGTTCTAGGGACTAGGGAGCAGTATTTT. Amino acid sequence: CSASVLGTREQYF.

The chain has TRBV27 and TRBJ2-2; D tentatively reads TRBD1 or TRBD2 (6 bases each). CDR1 is MNHEY and CDR2 is SMNVEV in the germline V gene (reference sequence). Trimming took off 7 bases at V and 5 bases at J, with 17 bases between the two ends. The CDR3 is 15 residues long. CDR3 in amino acids: CASTSHGGWTGELFF. Written as DNA, the CDR3 is TGTGCCAGCACCTCGCACGGGGGCTGGACCGGGGAGCTGTTTTTT.

In its sample, this clonotype was seen a few times. This sequence joins TRBV7-7 and TRBJ2-1; 10 positions match TRBD2. The CDR3 is made up of 18 amino acids. Trimming took 5 bases from V and 7 from J; bases not matched to a gene: 17. CDR1 is SSHAT, CDR2 FNYEAQ, per germline (reference sequence). CDR3 coding DNA: TGTGCCAGCAGCCGCACACTCATCATAGCGGGGGGCGGAAATGAGCAGTTCTTC. Amino acids: CASSRTLIIAGGGNEQFF.

This clonotype has more than one count but fewer than ten. The chain carries TRBV2 and TRBJ1-2; weak D call: TRBD1 (5 bases). V lost 4 bases and J lost 8, with 17 bases in between. The germline CDR1 and CDR2 sequences are SNHLY and FYNNEI. The CDR3 runs 14 residues. CDR3 sequence reads: CASSAATGRGGYTF. The CDR3 DNA reads as TGTGCCAGCAGTGCCGCAACGGGACGTGGGGGCTACACCTTC.

The V call is TRBV29-1, the J call TRBJ2-3; no clear D. The CDR3 spans 13 residues. The ends were cut back, 4 bases at V and 2 bases at J, with 10 bases in the middle. Germline CDR1 SQVTM, CDR2 ANQGSEA. CDR3 loop: CSVVGGNTDTQYF. In DNA, the CDR3 is TGCAGCGTTGTAGGCGGTAACACAGATACGCAGTATTTT.

This clonotype was seen many times. The genes are TRBV7-6 and TRBJ2-1; D unresolved. V shed 2 bases and J shed 6 bases, with 20 bases lying between them. CDR3 size: 17 residues. Germline values: CDR1 SGHVS, CDR2 FNYEAQ. The CDR3 nucleotides are TGTGCCAGCAGCTTATACGAAACAGTCAGTAATCCCAATGAGCAGTTCTTC. This encodes CASSLYETVSNPNEQFF.

The sample holds a few counts of this clonotype. This chain links TRBV11-2 with TRBJ2-3; 13 positions match TRBD2. This CDR3 has 19 amino acids. Germline V gives CDR1 SGHAT, CDR2 FQNNGV. V dropped 4 bases and J dropped 1; count of bases not matched to a gene: 11. CDR3 in DNA: TGTGCCAGCAGCTCTCGGACAGTGACTAGCGGGGGGCGCACAGATACGCAGTATTTT. Protein product: CASSSRTVTSGGRTDTQYF.

This rearrangement joins TRBV7-8 to TRBJ2-5; TRBD2 aligns across 10 bases. With 6 bases clipped from V and 5 bases from J, the junction kept 6 bases outside the gene matches. The CDR3 length is 14 residues. Germline-derived CDR1 and CDR2 are SGHVS and FQNEAQ. The CDR3 protein is CASRSGRALETQYF. The CDR3 DNA follows: TGTGCCAGCAGAAGCGGGAGGGCCTTGGAGACCCAGTACTTC.

The chain employs TRBV27 and TRBJ2-1; TRBD2 is a possible D gene (6 bases). CDR1 and CDR2 (germline): MNHEY, SMNVEV (reference sequence). V shed 5 bases and J shed 4 bases, with 15 bases lying between them. This CDR3 is 15 amino acids long. The CDR3 is CASSLGGDGYNEQFF. DNA for the CDR3: TGTGCCAGCAGTCTAGGCGGGGACGGATACAATGAGCAGTTCTTC.

This clonotype has just a few counts. This chain joins TRBV27 and TRBJ1-2; TRBD1 might be the D (6 bases). Trimming removed 2 bases from V and 13 bases from J, with 11 bases in between. Germline V gene sequence: CDR1 MNHEY, CDR2 SMNVEV (reference sequence). The CDR3 length is 11 residues. CDR3: CASSLSGTLTF. CDR3 nucleotide sequence: TGTGCCAGCAGTTTAAGCGGGACACTCACCTTC.

The chain carries TRBV20-1 and TRBJ1-6, with D unclear. In germline, CDR1 is DFQATT, CDR2 SNEGSKA (reference sequence). This CDR3 has 15 residues. V shed 8 bases and J shed 8 bases, with 22 bases lying between them. This chain's CDR3 is CSINPPSLSYSPLHF. CDR3 DNA: TGCAGTATCAATCCGCCAAGCCTATCTTATTCACCCCTCCACTTT.

This clonotype appeared a few times. This chain joins TRBV5-1 and TRBJ2-1; 8 bases align to TRBD1. V lost 3 bases, J lost 2 bases, and 4 bases stayed unmatched. Germline CDR1 reads SGHRS; CDR2 reads YFSETQ. The CDR3 length is 15 residues. The CDR3 loop reads CASSWDRQAYNEQFF. The CDR3 coding sequence is TGCGCCAGCAGCTGGGACAGGCAAGCCTACAATGAGCAGTTCTTC.

This clonotype showed up just a few times. V gene TRBV9 combines with J gene TRBJ2-3; D might be TRBD2 (6 bases). The CDR3 runs 16 residues. In germline, CDR1 is SGDLS, CDR2 YYNGEE. Trimming cost V 3 bases and J 1 base, with 15 bases left between them. As DNA, the CDR3 is TGTGCCAGCAGCGAGGGCGGCGGGAAGGGCACAGATACGCAGTATTTT. Its translation is CASSEGGGKGTDTQYF.

This clonotype came up many times. The gene calls are TRBV20-1 and TRBJ2-3; TRBD1 might be the D (6 bases). The V end lost 6 bases, the J end lost 5 bases, and 27 bases lay between the germline ends. Looked up from germline, CDR1 is DFQATT and CDR2 is SNEGSKA (reference sequence). The CDR3 runs to 17 residues. The CDR3 nucleotides are TGCAGTGCCTCCGCCAAGGGACACCCTCATCTGCTAGATACGCAGTATTTT. Translation: CSASAKGHPHLLDTQYF.

This chain joins TRBV20-1 and TRBJ2-4; TRBD1 is a possible D gene (8 bases). Trimming took 6 bases from V and 1 from J, leaving 13 bases between them. The V gene's germline CDR1 is DFQATT and CDR2 SNEGSKA (reference sequence). The CDR3 is 14 amino acids. CDR3 DNA sequence: TGCAGTGCGATACAGGGGGGGGCCAAAAACATTCAGTACTTC. The encoded protein is CSAIQGGAKNIQYF.

This clonotype was detected a few times. DNA for the CDR3: TGTGCCACGGCGGAACAGGGAGGGACTGAAGCTTTCTTT. Encoded protein: CATAEQGGTEAFF. The rearrangement joins TRBV10-3 to TRBJ1-1; tentatively, D is TRBD1 (6 bases). Looked up from germline, CDR1 is ENHRY and CDR2 is SYGVKD. The CDR3 spans 13 residues. Trimming removed 10 bases at V and 5 bases at J, with 17 bases between.

The chain couples TRBV7-8 to TRBJ2-5; TRBD1 agrees at 8 bases. This CDR3 spans 14 amino acids. The V and J ends lost 3 bases and 5 bases, in that order; junction bases with no gene match: 5. Germline V gives CDR1 SGHVS, CDR2 FQNEAQ. In DNA form, the CDR3 reads TGTGCCAGCAGCTTCAGGGGGCTATGGGAGACCCAGTACTTC. Protein sequence: CASSFRGLWETQYF. The complete variable domain, with remaining parts taken from reference TRBV7-8 and TRBJ2-5, reads GAGVSQSPRYKVAKRGQDVALRCDPISGHVSLFWYQQALGQGPEFLTYFQNEAQLDKSGLPSDRFFAERPEGSVSTLKIQRTQQEDSAVYLCASSFRGLWETQYFGPGTRLLVL.

For the CDR3, the DNA is TGTGCCAGCTCACTTGGGCTGAATTCACCCCTCCACTTT. This codes for CASSLGLNSPLHF. The rearrangement joins TRBV18 to TRBJ1-6; D gene unclear. Germline loops: CDR1 KGHSH, CDR2 LQKENI. The CDR3 length is 13 residues. V shed 4 bases and J shed 7 bases, with 8 bases lying between them. Full variable domain (rest looked up from reference TRBV18 and TRBJ1-6): NAGVMQNPRHLVRRRGQEARLRCSPMKGHSHVYWYRQLPEEGLKFMVYLQKENIIDESGMPKERFSAEFPKEGPSILRIQQVVRGDSAAYFCASSLGLNSPLHFGNGTRLTVT.

The chain joins TRBV20-1 to TRBJ2-7; possibly TRBD2 for D (6 bases). This CDR3 region has 13 residues. V shed 4 bases and J shed 3 bases, with 13 bases lying between them. Germline V gene data show CDR1 as DFQATT and CDR2 as SNEGSKA (reference sequence). The CDR3 region has the DNA TGCAGTGCTATCGGGAGAAGTGTCTACGAGCAGTACTTC. Translated: CSAIGRSVYEQYF.

The chain combines TRBV7-8 with TRBJ1-2, with 9 nucleotides matching TRBD1. After removal of 2 bases from V and 4 bases from J, the junction contained 8 bases not matched to a gene. The CDR3 is made up of 16 amino acids. Germline CDR1 reads SGHVS; CDR2 reads FQNEAQ. CDR3 loop: CASSLFSGQGVYGYTF. The CDR3 DNA is TGTGCCAGCAGCTTATTTTCGGGACAGGGCGTCTATGGCTACACCTTC.

This clonotype was counted a few times. The chain recombines TRBV12-3 or TRBV12-4 with TRBJ2-7; TRBD1 aligns across 7 bases. This CDR3 has 15 residues. V was pared by 7 bases and J by 1 base, with 10 bases of the junction left unmatched. CDR3 amino acids: CASTSFRDSSYEQYF. Written as DNA, the CDR3 is TGTGCCAGCACCTCTTTCCGGGACAGTTCCTACGAGCAGTACTTC.

This clonotype was counted only a few times. This chain connects TRBV2 to TRBJ2-7; maybe TRBD1 (6 bases). The CDR3 is made up of 13 amino acids. V gave up 3 bases and J gave up 4 bases, with 10 bases separating them. Per the germline V gene, CDR1 is SNHLY and CDR2 is FYNNEI. The CDR3 nucleotides read TGTGCCAGCAGTGAGAGGGGGTGGTACGAGCAGTACTTC. This encodes CASSERGWYEQYF.